The 27 T cell receptor beta chains listed next were all sequenced from one sample in a study of blood T cell repertoires in COVID-19. Some clones are missing from TCRdb's copy, which holds only in-frame ones; the method was immunoSEQ multiplex PCR. The sample records some 68,000 clones, 75% to 90% being singletons. The sample was peripheral blood. The receptors were gathered from a human donor in a cohort sampled during active COVID-19.

This clone was recorded only once. The chain links TRBV28 to TRBJ1-5; D uncertain. The CDR3 spans 12 residues. The germline gives CDR1 MDHEN, CDR2 SYDVKM. The CDR3 protein is CTTYDGYQPQHF. The CDR3 DNA follows: TGTACTACTTATGACGGGTATCAGCCCCAGCATTTT.

The chain recombines TRBV29-1 with TRBJ2-7, with 10 bases lining up with TRBD2. Germline V gene lookup returns CDR1 SQVTM and CDR2 ANQGSEA. CDR3 length equals 13 residues. V was pared by 6 bases and J by 6 bases, with 8 bases of the junction left unmatched. The CDR3 DNA sequence: TGCAGCGTGTCTAGCGGGAGCAAGGGCGAGCAGTACTTC. Protein sequence: CSVSSGSKGEQYF.

This chain uses TRBV18 with TRBJ2-3, with 8 positions matching TRBD2. The germline V gene encodes CDR1 KGHSH and CDR2 LQKENI. Trimming at V came to 3 bases and at J to 1 base, leaving 9 bases not matched to a gene. The CDR3 sequence is 17 residues long. The DNA of the CDR3 is TGTGCCAGCTCACCCCGGGGGAGCGGGGGCCGCACAGATACGCAGTATTTT. Encoded protein: CASSPRGSGGRTDTQYF.

The chain recombines TRBV4-2 with TRBJ2-1, with D hard to call. This CDR3 is built from 14 residues. Germline assignment: CDR1 LGHNA and CDR2 YNFKEQ. V was shortened by 6 bases and J by 5 bases, with 14 bases between the two germline ends. For the CDR3, the DNA is TGTGCCAGCAGACAACCTGGCCAGGACAATGAGCAGTTCTTC. It yields the protein CASRQPGQDNEQFF.

This chain connects TRBV10-3 to TRBJ2-4, with 8 bases aligning to TRBD1. Trimming took 5 bases from V and 3 from J; bases not matched to a gene: 3. The CDR3 contains 14 residues. Germline assignment: CDR1 ENHRY and CDR2 SYGVKD. In DNA form, the CDR3 reads TGTGCCATCAGTACCGGGACAGGCAAAAACATTCAGTACTTC. Translation gives CAISTGTGKNIQYF.

The CDR3 region is CASSPTENTEAFF. Written as DNA, the CDR3 is TGTGCCAGCTCCCCTACAGAGAACACTGAAGCTTTCTTT. The chain carries TRBV18 and TRBJ1-1; D remains unclear. V lost 6 bases and J lost 1, with 9 bases in between. CDR3 size: 13 residues. CDR1 is KGHSH, CDR2 LQKENI, per germline.

V gene TRBV18 combines with J gene TRBJ2-5; tentative D call: TRBD2 (5 bases). V gave up 2 bases and J gave up 5 bases, with 9 bases separating them. This CDR3 region has 13 residues. Germline V gene sequence: CDR1 KGHSH, CDR2 LQKENI. The CDR3 DNA sequence: TGTGCCAGCTCACCAGGGAGCGATGAGACCCAGTACTTC. Translation gives CASSPGSDETQYF.

The J gene is TRBJ2-2, the V gene TRBV3-1 (or the pseudogene TRBV3-2), with D possibly being TRBD1 (5 bases). The V and J ends lost 6 bases and 1 base respectively, with 24 bases between them. Germline CDR1 is LGHDT and CDR2 is YNNKEL (reference sequence). The CDR3 is made up of 19 amino acids. This CDR3 is CASSHYRGTQDLNTGELFF. For the CDR3, the DNA is TGTGCCAGCAGTCATTATCGAGGCACACAGGATCTGAACACCGGGGAGCTGTTTTTT.

The chain combines TRBV28 with TRBJ2-1; 9 bases are a match to TRBD2. The CDR3 loop spans 19 amino acids. Germline CDR1 reads MDHEN; CDR2 reads SYDVKM. With V trimmed by 4 bases and J by 1 base, 14 bases remained unmatched. The CDR3 DNA reads TGTGCCAGCAGTTCGCCCCGGGGTAGCGGGAGAGGGTCCTACAATGAGCAGTTCTTC. It encodes CASSSPRGSGRGSYNEQFF.

The rearrangement uses TRBV5-1 and TRBJ2-7, with a weak D call TRBD2 (7 bases). Between the trimmed V and J ends, which lost 0 bases and 4 bases, there was a span of 14 bases. Germline lookup yields CDR1 SGHRS and CDR2 YFSETQ. The CDR3 runs 15 residues. The CDR3 loop is CASSLARGAGYEQYF. CDR3 DNA: TGCGCCAGCAGCTTGGCCCGGGGGGCTGGGTACGAGCAGTACTTC.

The chain is built from TRBV27 and TRBJ2-2; D perhaps matches TRBD2 (6 bases). Per the germline V gene, CDR1 is MNHEY and CDR2 is SMNVEV (reference sequence). The CDR3 loop spans 15 amino acids. Trimming took off 3 bases at V and 3 bases at J, with 11 bases between the two ends. In DNA form, the CDR3 reads TGTGCCAGCAGTTTGGATCGGAGGGACACCGGGGAGCTGTTTTTT. As protein: CASSLDRRDTGELFF.

The chain recombines TRBV28 with TRBJ2-1, with D unclear. Trimming took 8 bases from V and 3 from J, leaving 5 bases between them. The CDR3 runs to 11 residues. From germline, CDR1 is MDHEN and CDR2 SYDVKM. The CDR3 DNA reads TGTGCCAGCGGAGACTACAATGAGCAGTTCTTC. It translates to CASGDYNEQFF.

This chain uses TRBV28 with TRBJ1-2; TRBD1 matches 8 bases. Germline assignment: CDR1 MDHEN and CDR2 SYDVKM. The V segment lost 7 bases and the J segment 3 bases; nucleotides outside the gene matches: 7. This CDR3 region has 14 residues. CDR3 coding DNA: TGTGCCAGCATCTTGAACAGGGGGTACTATGGCTACACCTTC. It encodes CASILNRGYYGYTF.

This chain joins TRBV5-1 and TRBJ2-2; the D gene is possibly TRBD2 (6 bases). The germline gives CDR1 SGHRS, CDR2 YFSETQ. The V and J ends lost 4 bases and 2 bases respectively, with 12 bases between them. The CDR3 is made up of 15 amino acids. The CDR3, as DNA: TGCGCCAGCAGCCCTCCCGGGAGTAACACCGGGGAGCTGTTTTTT. Its protein product is CASSPPGSNTGELFF.

The V call is TRBV7-3, the J call TRBJ2-1; a possible D gene is TRBD2 (7 bases). Trimming removed 3 bases from V and 9 bases from J, with 12 bases in between. Germline V CDR1 and CDR2: SGHTA, FQGTGA. The CDR3 is 13 amino acids. The chain's CDR3 is CASSFEGGREQFF. CDR3 nucleotides: TGTGCCAGCAGCTTTGAGGGGGGGCGTGAGCAGTTCTTC.

The chain recombines TRBV24-1 with TRBJ2-2, with TRBD1 identical over 8 bases. The CDR3 consists of 15 residues. The J segment lost 7 bases and the V segment lost 5 bases, leaving 8 bases of the junction unmatched. In germline, CDR1 is KGHDR, CDR2 SFDVKD. The CDR3 loop reads CATSASRGQGGELFF. Written as DNA, the CDR3 is TGTGCCACCAGTGCAAGCAGGGGGCAGGGCGGGGAGCTGTTTTTT.

This clone was detected only once. Other DNA sequences in this sample translate to the same CDR3. This chain links TRBV27 with TRBJ1-5; 8 positions match TRBD1. CDR3 length: 14 amino acids. The germline CDR1 and CDR2 sequences are MNHEY and SMNVEV (reference sequence). V gave up 5 bases and J gave up 7 bases; unmatched junction bases: 7. CDR3 bases: TGTGCCAGCAGTCCGCAGGGGGCGCGACAGCCCCAGCATTTT. Translated: CASSPQGARQPQHF.

The chain couples TRBV20-1 to TRBJ1-1, with D perhaps matching TRBD1 (6 bases). The V end lost 5 bases, the J end lost 8 bases, and 12 bases lay between the germline ends. This CDR3 is 11 amino acids long. Per the germline V gene, CDR1 is DFQATT and CDR2 is SNEGSKA (reference sequence). CDR3 DNA sequence: TGCAGTGCTGGGTACCAGGGGGAAGCTTTCTTT. Encoded protein: CSAGYQGEAFF.

The chain has TRBV10-3 and TRBJ2-3; TRBD2 aligns across 10 bases. With 5 bases clipped from V and 11 bases from J, the junction kept 10 bases outside the gene matches. Germline loops: CDR1 ENHRY, CDR2 SYGVKD. The CDR3 is made up of 14 amino acids. CDR3 region: CAISPELSGRKQYF. The CDR3 nucleotides are TGTGCCATCAGTCCCGAACTTAGCGGGAGGAAGCAGTATTTT.

V is TRBV18 and J is TRBJ1-1, with a possible D match to TRBD1 (5 bases). Germline V gives CDR1 KGHSH, CDR2 LQKENI. V shed 6 bases and J shed 5 bases, with 10 bases lying between them. This CDR3 spans 12 amino acids. CDR3 residues: CASSRAGTEAFF. In DNA, the CDR3 is TGTGCCAGCTCCCGGGCAGGGACTGAAGCTTTCTTT.

The rearrangement uses TRBV7-9 and TRBJ2-2; tentative D call: TRBD1 (6 bases). Germline V lookup: CDR1 SEHNR, CDR2 FQNEAQ (reference sequence). The CDR3 is made up of 16 amino acids. Between the trimmed V and J ends, which lost 6 bases and 5 bases, there was a span of 19 bases. DNA for the CDR3: TGTGCCAGCAGAGGCAGGGGAAGGGAAGGTACCGGGGAGCTGTTTTTT. This translates into CASRGRGREGTGELFF.

The CDR3 DNA sequence: TGTGCCAGCAGTGTCTTACAGGGGACCTACGAGCAGTACTTC. Translated, it gives CASSVLQGTYEQYF. This rearrangement joins TRBV2 to TRBJ2-7; 7 nucleotides line up with TRBD1. This CDR3 contains 14 residues. Losses at the gene ends were 4 bases for V and 2 bases for J; bases not matched to a gene: 5. The germline V gene has CDR1 SNHLY and CDR2 FYNNEI. Looking up the rest from reference TRBV2 and TRBJ2-7 gives the full variable domain: EPEVTQTPSHQVTQMGQEVILRCVPISNHLYFYWYRQILGQKVEFLVSFYNNEISEKSEIFDDQFSVERPDGSNFTLKIRSTKLEDSAMYFCASSVLQGTYEQYFGPGTRLTVT.

The chain links TRBV5-6 to TRBJ1-3; TRBD1 might be the D (6 bases). V was trimmed by 2 bases and J by 4 bases, leaving 10 bases between them. The CDR3 contains 14 residues. Germline V CDR1 and CDR2: SGHDT, YYEEEE. The CDR3 nucleotides are TGTGCCAGCAGCTTAGGGACACTCGGAAACACCATATATTTT. Protein sequence: CASSLGTLGNTIYF.

The chain recombines TRBV12-1 with TRBJ2-3; TRBD2, the table's D call, lacks a check against the DNA. TRBV12-1 is shown as a pseudogene. The length of the CDR3 is 14 residues. The CDR3 nucleotides are TGTGCCAGCAGCGCGCCCCCCGACTTAGATACGCAGTATTTT. Its protein is CASSAPPDLDTQYF.

V and J are TRBV12-5 and TRBJ1-5; possible D gene TRBD1, 5 bases. Germline V gives CDR1 LGHNT, CDR2 FRNRAP. The CDR3 has 15 residues. The V gene lost 2 bases and the J gene lost 1 base, with 9 bases spanning the gap. For the CDR3, the DNA is TGTGCTAGTGGTTTGTGGGGGGGAAGCAATCAGCCCCAGCATTTT. Its translation: CASGLWGGSNQPQHF.

The gene calls are TRBV28 and TRBJ1-1, with D possibly TRBD1 on 6 matching bases. Germline V CDR1 and CDR2: MDHEN, SYDVKM. Trimming took 3 bases from V and 3 from J, leaving 8 bases between them. The CDR3 extends over 13 amino acids. The CDR3 loop reads CASSLGGHTEAFF. The CDR3 DNA follows: TGTGCCAGCAGTTTGGGGGGGCACACTGAAGCTTTCTTT. The complete variable domain, with remaining parts taken from reference TRBV28 and TRBJ1-1, reads DVKVTQSSRYLVKRTGEKVFLECVQDMDHENMFWYRQDPGLGLRLIYFSYDVKMKEKGDIPEGYSVSREKKERFSLILESASTNQTSMYLCASSLGGHTEAFFGQGTRLTVV.

The chain has TRBV4-1 and TRBJ1-4, with D unclear. Germline V gene data show CDR1 as MGHRA and CDR2 as YSYEKL. CDR3 size: 17 residues. Trimming took off 0 bases at V and 7 bases at J, with 18 bases between the two ends. This CDR3 reads CASSQDRATTTVEKLFF. The CDR3 DNA reads as TGCGCCAGCAGCCAAGATCGAGCCACTACGACGGTTGAAAAACTGTTTTTT.